The sequence of this T cell receptor beta chain was determined in a study of T cells in localized non-small cell lung cancer. Study results and limitations: Measurement of T cell clonality placed uninvolved adjacent lung highest, above the level in tumor.

As regards this clone: What it recognizes is unknown.

This CDR3 is 15 amino acids long. Germline-derived CDR1 and CDR2 are SGHNT and YENEEA. V was clipped by 0 bases and J by 2 bases, with 8 bases between them. Using immunoSEQ multiplex PCR, the repertoire was profiled, and TCRdb retains in-frame clones only, with some absent. The data contain thousands of clones, about a fifth of them seen just once; the ten biggest clones take up roughly 19%. This clonotype was obtained from a male donor aged 60 or over with stage II lung adenocarcinoma. The sequences come from lung tumor tissue, collected before any cancer treatment. The V and J genes are TRBV11-3 and TRBJ1-3, with D uncertain. The CDR3: CASSLEGRTGNTIYF. The CDR3 DNA sequence: TGTGCCAGCAGCTTAGAGGGGAGGACTGGAAACACCATATATTTT.